A selection of T cell receptor beta chains follows, all from one sample in a study of T cells in Graves' hyperthyroidism and ophthalmopathy. TCRdb re-analysed the multiplex PCR reads in MiXCR, keeping a single row per CDR3 protein. Of about 620,000 distinct CDR3 sequences in the sample, 15% to 20% were seen once. The sample taken for sequencing was blood. These receptors originate from a woman younger than 45 with Graves' hyperthyroidism. The CDR3 runs from the conserved cysteine through the conserved F or W. A D gene is named only where the DNA matches it firmly. Some rows have no size entry. The others give once, few or many, or a class for an expanded clone.

TGTGCCAGTAGGATAACTAGCGGGGGCACCGGGGAGCTGTTTTTT | CASRITSGGTGELFF | TRBJ2-2 | NA | TRBD2 | TRBV19
TGTGCCAGCAGCCCGGACTACGACGAGCAGTACTTC | CASSPDYDEQYF | TRBJ2-7 | NA | NA | TRBV7-8
TGCAGTGCTAGGACCCGGGGAAACACTGAAGCTTTCTTT | CSARTRGNTEAFF | TRBJ1-1 | NA | NA | TRBV20-1
TGTGCCATCAAGGAGGCGGAGAGGGTGACAGATACGCAGTATTTT | CAIKEAERVTDTQYF | TRBJ2-3 | many | NA | TRBV10-3
TGTGCCAGCAGCTCCGGACTAGCGGGAGTCGAGAGCCCTATCTATGAGCAGTTCTTC | CASSSGLAGVESPIYEQFF | TRBJ2-1 | NA | TRBD2 | TRBV12-3/TRBV12-4
TGCAGCGTTGTGACTAGTTGGGAGACCCAGTACTTC | CSVVTSWETQYF | TRBJ2-5 | NA | NA | TRBV29-1
TGTGCCAGTAGGGTATTCCCCGGGGAGCTGTTTTTT | CASRVFPGELFF | TRBJ2-2 | NA | NA | TRBV19
TGCAGTGCCCAAAGTGGGGGTATCACTGAAGCTTTCTTT | CSAQSGGITEAFF | TRBJ1-1 | NA | NA | TRBV20-1
TGTGCCTGGAGGCGACAGGGGGCGAATCAGCCCCAGCATTTT | CAWRRQGANQPQHF | TRBJ1-5 | NA | TRBD1 | TRBV30
TGTGCCAGCAGTTTCACAGCGGGGAACTACGAGCAGTACTTC | CASSFTAGNYEQYF | TRBJ2-7 | many | TRBD2 | TRBV27
TGTGCCAGCAGCCTCGTAGCGGGAGCAACCGATACGCAGTATTTT | CASSLVAGATDTQYF | TRBJ2-3 | NA | TRBD2 | TRBV3-1
TGTGCCAGCAGCCAGGCGGGGGACAATGGGCAGTTCTTC | CASSQAGDNGQFF | TRBJ2-1 | NA | NA | TRBV3-1
TGTGCCACCCGTGGAGTGAGCCAGGGCGGCACAGATACGCAGTATTTT | CATRGVSQGGTDTQYF | TRBJ2-3 | many | NA | TRBV2
TGTGCCAGCAGCTTGGGGCGGGAGGGCCAGGAGTTCTTC | CASSLGREGQEFF | TRBJ2-1 | few | TRBD2 | TRBV7-8
TGTGCCTGGGAACTGGTAGCCAAAAACATTCAGTACTTC | CAWELVAKNIQYF | TRBJ2-4 | few | NA | TRBV30
TGTGCCAGCAGCGTTACCGGGACTAGCGGAGGAGAGCAGTTCTTC | CASSVTGTSGGEQFF | TRBJ2-1 | many | TRBD2 | TRBV9
TGTGCCAGCAGTCCCGGGGCGGGACCTGGATGGGAGCAGTACTTC | CASSPGAGPGWEQYF | TRBJ2-7 | NA | NA | TRBV12-3/TRBV12-4
TGTGCCAGCAGTCATAGCGGGAGTACTCTCTACGAGCAGTACTTC | CASSHSGSTLYEQYF | TRBJ2-7 | many | TRBD2 | TRBV7-9
TGTGCCAGCTCACCGGCAGGGTTGGCCACTGAAGCTTTCTTT | CASSPAGLATEAFF | TRBJ1-1 | many | NA | TRBV18
TGTGCCAGCAGCTTAGTAGGTTCGGGGGCTGAGACCCAGTACTTC | CASSLVGSGAETQYF | TRBJ2-5 | many | NA | TRBV7-2
TGCAGTGCTAGACTAGCGGGGAACACCGGGGAGCTGTTTTTT | CSARLAGNTGELFF | TRBJ2-2 | many | TRBD2 | TRBV20-1
TGTGCCAGCGACCGGACAGCCACTATGAGCTACACCTTC | CASDRTATMSYTF | TRBJ1-2 | many | NA | TRBV5-8
TGTGCCAGCAGCTTTTACGGGGCCGGAGGAGGGGAGCTGTTTTTT | CASSFYGAGGGELFF | TRBJ2-2 | few | NA | TRBV11-2
TGTGCCAGCAGTATGAGGGCGTCTGGAAACACCATATATTTT | CASSMRASGNTIYF | TRBJ1-3 | NA | NA | TRBV27
TGTGCCAGCAGTGACTTAGACAGGGTTAATGGCTACACCTTC | CASSDLDRVNGYTF | TRBJ1-2 | few | TRBD1 | TRBV28